This T cell receptor beta chain was sequenced in a study of T cells after yellow fever vaccination. Study overall: Preparation of the low-cell-number fractions used SMART-Seq v4 Ultra Low Input.

V was pared by 3 bases and J by 2 bases, with 16 bases between. The CDR3 is 16 amino acids. The germline V gene has CDR1 SGHAT and CDR2 FQNNGV. This clonotype was seen a handful of times. What it binds is unknown. Universal primer sites and UMIs were introduced during 5'RACE template-switching synthesis of TCR cDNA. One entry per CDR3 protein, called by TCRdb with MiXCR from the 5' RACE reads. The sample includes 300,000 to 400,000 distinct CDR3 sequences, about 8.7% seen only once; the top ten take more than 15%. General study points: Among primary-vaccination clones, most reappeared after the booster, at 96% for CD4 and around 91% for CD8. Clonotype sharing between CD4 and CD8 compartments was small.

This rearrangement joins TRBV11-2 to TRBJ2-5, with D perhaps matching TRBD1 (6 bases). Sequenced here: PBMCs, sampled on the day of the first yellow fever vaccination. The clonotype comes from a man aged 18 to 29 who received the YFV17D yellow fever vaccine. DNA of the CDR3: TGTGCCAGCAGCTTTTCGGCCGTAGGGACACAAGAGACCCAGTACTTC. This codes for CASSFSAVGTQETQYF.